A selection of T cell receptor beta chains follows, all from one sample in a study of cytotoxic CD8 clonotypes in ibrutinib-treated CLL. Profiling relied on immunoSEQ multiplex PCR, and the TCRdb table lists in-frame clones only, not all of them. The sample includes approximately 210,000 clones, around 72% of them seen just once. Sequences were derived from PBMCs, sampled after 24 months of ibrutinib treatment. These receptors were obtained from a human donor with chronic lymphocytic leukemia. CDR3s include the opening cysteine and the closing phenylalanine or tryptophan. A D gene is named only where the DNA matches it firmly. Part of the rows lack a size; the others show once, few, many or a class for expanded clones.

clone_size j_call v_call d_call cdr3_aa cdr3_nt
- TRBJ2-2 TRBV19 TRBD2 CASSTDFWTSGSRTGELFF TGTGCCAGTAGCACCGATTTCTGGACTAGCGGGAGTCGGACCGGGGAGCTGTTTTTT
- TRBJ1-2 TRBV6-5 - CASSSWIGGANYGYTF TGTGCCAGCAGTTCCTGGATCGGTGGAGCTAACTATGGCTACACCTTC
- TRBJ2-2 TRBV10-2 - CASSERGITGELFF TGCGCCAGCAGTGAAAGGGGGATCACCGGGGAGCTGTTTTTT
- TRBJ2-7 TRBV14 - CASSPLTGTTLVGEQYF TGTGCCAGCAGCCCGTTAACAGGGACAACTTTAGTAGGGGAGCAGTACTTC
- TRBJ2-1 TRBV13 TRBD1 CASSLSTGGLTGNEQFF TGTGCCAGCAGCTTATCCACAGGGGGCTTAACTGGGAATGAGCAGTTCTTC
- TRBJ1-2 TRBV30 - CAWSPTWGKGYTF TGTGCCTGGAGCCCGACTTGGGGGAAAGGCTACACCTTC
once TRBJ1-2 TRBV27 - CASSLSRSDWRQGYTF TGTGCCAGCAGTTTATCGAGGTCCGACTGGAGGCAGGGCTACACCTTC
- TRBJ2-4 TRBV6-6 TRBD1 CASSYNPGGRGNIQYF TGTGCCAGCAGTTACAACCCAGGGGGCCGGGGGAACATTCAGTACTTC
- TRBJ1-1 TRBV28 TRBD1 CASSLGDRGRAFF TGTGCCAGCAGTTTAGGGGACAGGGGCCGGGCTTTCTTT
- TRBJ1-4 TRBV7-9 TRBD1 CASSFGGQGQWEKLFF TGTGCCAGCAGCTTCGGGGGACAGGGGCAATGGGAAAAACTGTTTTTT
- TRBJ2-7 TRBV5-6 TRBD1 CASSLDRGYEQYF TGTGCCAGCAGCTTGGACAGGGGTTACGAGCAGTACTTC
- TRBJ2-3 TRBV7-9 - CASSPTDFTDTQYF TGTGCCAGCAGCCCGACAGATTTCACAGATACGCAGTATTTT
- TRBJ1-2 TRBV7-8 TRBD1 CASSLARTGGGDYGYTF TGTGCCAGCAGCTTAGCGAGGACAGGGGGAGGTGACTATGGCTACACCTTC
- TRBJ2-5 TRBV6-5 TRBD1 CASSYSGQGAGETQYF TGTGCCAGCAGTTACTCGGGACAGGGGGCCGGGGAGACCCAGTACTTC
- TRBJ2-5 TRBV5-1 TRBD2 CASSLGLAGETQYF TGCGCCAGCAGCTTGGGACTAGCGGGAGAGACCCAGTACTTC
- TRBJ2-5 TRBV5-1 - CASSFTDKETQYF TGCGCCAGCAGCTTTACAGACAAAGAGACCCAGTACTTC
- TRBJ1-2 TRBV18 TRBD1 CASSLGQQTNYGYTF TGTGCCAGCTCTCTGGGACAGCAAACTAACTATGGCTACACCTTC
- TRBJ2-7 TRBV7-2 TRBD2 CASSAMTSGSYEQYF TGTGCCAGCAGCGCGATGACTAGCGGATCCTACGAGCAGTACTTC
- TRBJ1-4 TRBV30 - CAWSVPPGEKLFF TGTGCCTGGAGTGTACCACCGGGAGAAAAACTGTTTTTT
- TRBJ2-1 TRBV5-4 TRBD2 CASSLGLAGGNEQFF TGTGCCAGCAGCTTGGGGCTAGCGGGAGGTAATGAGCAGTTCTTC
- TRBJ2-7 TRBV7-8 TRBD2 CASSSYAAGGGYEQYF TGTGCCAGCAGCTCCTACGCCGCGGGAGGGGGCTACGAGCAGTACTTC
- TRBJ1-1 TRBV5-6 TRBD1 CASSGPGTGDTEAFF TGTGCCAGCAGCGGACCCGGGACAGGGGACACTGAAGCTTTCTTT
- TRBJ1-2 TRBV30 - CAWSVPGARGYGYTF TGTGCCTGGAGTGTACCGGGGGCGCGCGGCTATGGCTACACCTTC
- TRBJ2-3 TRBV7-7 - CASSWGPESTDTQYF TGTGCTAGCAGCTGGGGACCGGAGAGCACAGATACGCAGTATTTT
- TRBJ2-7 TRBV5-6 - CASSLRYYEQYF TGTGCCAGCAGCTTACGGTACTACGAGCAGTACTTC
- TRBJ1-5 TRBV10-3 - CAISESKGNQPQHF TGTGCCATCAGTGAGTCAAAGGGAAATCAGCCCCAGCATTTT
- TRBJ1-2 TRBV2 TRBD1 CASRSGQNTNYGYTF TGTGCCAGCAGGTCGGGACAGAATACTAACTATGGCTACACCTTC
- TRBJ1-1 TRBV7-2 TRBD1 CASSLVGQGGSEAFF TGTGCCAGCAGCTTAGTGGGACAGGGGGGTTCGGAAGCTTTCTTT
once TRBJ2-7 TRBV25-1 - CASSELQVSYEQYF TGTGCCAGCAGTGAATTGCAGGTCTCCTACGAGCAGTACTTC
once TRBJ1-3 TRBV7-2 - CASSFSGIGNTIYF TGTGCCAGCAGCTTCTCAGGGATCGGAAACACCATATATTTT
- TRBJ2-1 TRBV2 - CASSEHPASSYNEQFF TGTGCCAGCAGTGAACACCCGGCTAGCTCCTACAATGAGCAGTTCTTC
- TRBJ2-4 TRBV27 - CASREGSVAKNIQYF TGTGCCAGTCGAGAGGGGTCCGTAGCCAAAAACATTCAGTACTTC
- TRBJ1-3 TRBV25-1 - CASSESASSGNTIYF TGTGCCAGCAGTGAGTCTGCGAGCTCTGGAAACACCATATATTTT
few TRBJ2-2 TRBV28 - CASSSPGELFF TGTGCCAGCAGCTCTCCCGGGGAGCTGTTTTTT
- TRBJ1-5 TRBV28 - CASSLSGNQPQHF TGTGCCAGCAGCCTGTCGGGAAATCAGCCCCAGCATTTT
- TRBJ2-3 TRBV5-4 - CASSSRDRTDTQYF TGTGCCAGCAGCAGCCGGGACCGCACAGATACGCAGTATTTT
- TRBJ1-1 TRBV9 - CASSVEPQENTEAFF TGTGCCAGCAGCGTAGAGCCACAGGAGAACACTGAAGCTTTCTTT
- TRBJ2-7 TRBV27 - CASSLSVGLVEQYF TGTGCCAGCAGTTTATCGGTGGGACTGGTCGAGCAGTACTTC
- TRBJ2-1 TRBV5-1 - CASSLAAGSVNEQFF TGCGCCAGCAGCTTGGCCGCAGGGAGTGTCAATGAGCAGTTCTTC
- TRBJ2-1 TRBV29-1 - CSVRRGTYNEQFF TGCAGCGTTCGGCGGGGAACCTACAATGAGCAGTTCTTC
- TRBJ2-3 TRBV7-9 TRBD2 CASRRLARSTDTQYF TGTGCCAGCAGAAGACTAGCCCGGAGCACAGATACGCAGTATTTT
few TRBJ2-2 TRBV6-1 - CASGTQPGLGELFF TGTGCCAGCGGTACCCAGCCAGGTTTGGGGGAGCTGTTTTTT
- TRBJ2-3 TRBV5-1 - CASKRDGGPTDTQYF TGCGCCAGCAAACGGGACGGAGGACCCACAGATACGCAGTATTTT
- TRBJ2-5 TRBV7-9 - CASSLYGELSETQYF TGTGCCAGCAGCTTATACGGAGAGCTGTCCGAGACCCAGTACTTC
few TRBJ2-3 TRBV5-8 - CASSYGLQPDTQYF TGTGCCAGCAGCTACGGACTCCAGCCAGATACGCAGTATTTT
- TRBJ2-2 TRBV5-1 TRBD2 CASSSLAGGNTGELFF TGCGCCAGCAGCTCCCTAGCGGGGGGTAACACCGGGGAGCTGTTTTTT
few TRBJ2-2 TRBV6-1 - CASSSRPTGELFF TGTGCCAGCAGCTCACGTCCCACCGGGGAGCTGTTTTTT
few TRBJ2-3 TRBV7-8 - CASSLPLGSWDTDTQYF TGTGCCAGCAGCCTCCCCTTGGGCTCTTGGGACACAGATACGCAGTATTTT
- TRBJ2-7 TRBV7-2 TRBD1 CASSLAGGYEQYF TGTGCCAGCAGCTTGGCAGGGGGCTACGAGCAGTACTTC
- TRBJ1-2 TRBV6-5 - CASSYSEGYGYTF TGTGCCAGCAGTTACTCGGAAGGGTATGGCTACACCTTC
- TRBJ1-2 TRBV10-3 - CAISVPEGRFGYTF TGTGCCATCAGTGTGCCAGAGGGTCGGTTTGGCTACACCTTC
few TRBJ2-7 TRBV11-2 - CASSASSYEQYF TGTGCCAGCAGCGCCAGCTCCTACGAGCAGTACTTC
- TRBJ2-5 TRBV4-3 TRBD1 CASSLDRGQTQYF TGCGCCAGCAGCTTAGACAGGGGGCAGACCCAGTACTTC
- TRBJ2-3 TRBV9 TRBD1 CASSEDRVSPDTQYF TGTGCCAGCAGTGAGGACAGGGTAAGCCCAGATACGCAGTATTTT
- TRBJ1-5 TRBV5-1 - CASSLGDYSNQPQHF TGCGCCAGCAGCTTGGGGGATTATAGCAATCAGCCCCAGCATTTT
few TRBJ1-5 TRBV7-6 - CASSRSVGNQPQHF TGTGCCAGCAGCCGTAGTGTTGGCAATCAGCCCCAGCATTTT
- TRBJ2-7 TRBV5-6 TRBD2 CASSFAPGTSGAYEQYF TGTGCCAGCAGCTTCGCCCCCGGGACTAGCGGGGCCTACGAGCAGTACTTC
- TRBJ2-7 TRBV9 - CASSLGSRNEEQYF TGTGCCAGCAGCTTAGGGTCTAGGAATGAGGAGCAGTACTTC